This T cell receptor (beta chain) came from a study of OX40 agonist ivuxolimab in advanced cancers. Germline CDR1 reads MNHNS; CDR2 reads SASEGT. J was trimmed by 7 bases and V by 2 bases; bases with no gene match: 6. This CDR3 is built from 16 residues. Concerning this clone: Antigen: not known.

General study results and limits: In general, CD8+ T cells held more expanded clones than CD4+ did, on average.

At cycle 4 day 1, cycle 7 day 1, and baseline, blood was sampled. TCRdb keeps only in-frame clones here, not all; method: immunoSEQ multiplex PCR. The sample has fewer than 85,000 clones, roughly 90% seen once. This sample comprised CD4+ or CD8+ T cells sorted from blood, obtained in a trial of the OX40 agonist ivuxolimab. The sequence was collected from an adult with an advanced solid tumor such as melanoma, head and neck, liver or kidney cancer. The V call is TRBV6-1, the J call TRBJ1-4, with 11 bases that match TRBD1. The CDR3 reads CASSEHVGQGAEKLFF. For the CDR3, the DNA is TGTGCCAGCAGTGAACACGTCGGACAGGGGGCTGAAAAACTGTTTTTT.